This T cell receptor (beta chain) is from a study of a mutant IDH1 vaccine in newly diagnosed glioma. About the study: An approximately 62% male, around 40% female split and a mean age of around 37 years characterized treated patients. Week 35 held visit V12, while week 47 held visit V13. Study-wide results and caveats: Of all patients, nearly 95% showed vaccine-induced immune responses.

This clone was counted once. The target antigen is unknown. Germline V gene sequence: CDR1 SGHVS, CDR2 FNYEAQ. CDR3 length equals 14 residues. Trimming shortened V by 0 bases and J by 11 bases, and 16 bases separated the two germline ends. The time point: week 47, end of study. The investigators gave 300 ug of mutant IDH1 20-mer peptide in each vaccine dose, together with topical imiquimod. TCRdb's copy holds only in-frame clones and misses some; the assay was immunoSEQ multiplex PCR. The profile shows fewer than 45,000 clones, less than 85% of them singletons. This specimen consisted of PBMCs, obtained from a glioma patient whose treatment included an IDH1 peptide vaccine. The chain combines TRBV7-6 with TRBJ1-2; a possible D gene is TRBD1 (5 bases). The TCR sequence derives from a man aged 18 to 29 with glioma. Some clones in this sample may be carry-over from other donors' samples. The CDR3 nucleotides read TGTGCCAGCAGCTTAGCCGACAGCCCGACCCTATACACCTTC. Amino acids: CASSLADSPTLYTF.